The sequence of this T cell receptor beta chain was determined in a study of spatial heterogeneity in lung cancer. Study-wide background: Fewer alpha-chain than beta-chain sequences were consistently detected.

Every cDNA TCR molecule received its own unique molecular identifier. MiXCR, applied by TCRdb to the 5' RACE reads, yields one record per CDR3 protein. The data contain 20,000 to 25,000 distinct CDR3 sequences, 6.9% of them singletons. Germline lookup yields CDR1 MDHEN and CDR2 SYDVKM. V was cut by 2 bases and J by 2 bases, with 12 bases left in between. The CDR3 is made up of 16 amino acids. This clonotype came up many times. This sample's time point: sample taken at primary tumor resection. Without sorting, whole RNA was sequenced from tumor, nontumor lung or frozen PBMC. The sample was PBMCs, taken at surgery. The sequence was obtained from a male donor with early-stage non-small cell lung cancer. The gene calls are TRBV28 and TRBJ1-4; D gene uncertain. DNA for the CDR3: TGTGCCAGCAGTTTAAGTGGAGTAGGGACTAATGAAAAACTGTTTTTT. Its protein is CASSLSGVGTNEKLFF.